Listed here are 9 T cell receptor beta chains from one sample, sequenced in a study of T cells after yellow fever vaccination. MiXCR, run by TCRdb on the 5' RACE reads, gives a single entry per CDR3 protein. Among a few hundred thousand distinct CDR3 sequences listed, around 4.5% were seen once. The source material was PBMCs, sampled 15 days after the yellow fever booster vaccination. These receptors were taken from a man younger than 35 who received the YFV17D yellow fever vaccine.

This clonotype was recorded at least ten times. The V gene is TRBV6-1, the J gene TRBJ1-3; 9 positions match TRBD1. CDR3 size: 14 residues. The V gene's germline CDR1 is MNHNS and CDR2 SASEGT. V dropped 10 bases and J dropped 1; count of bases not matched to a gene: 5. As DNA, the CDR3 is TGTGCCACCAGGACAGGGGCTTCTGGAAACACCATATATTTT. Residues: CATRTGASGNTIYF.

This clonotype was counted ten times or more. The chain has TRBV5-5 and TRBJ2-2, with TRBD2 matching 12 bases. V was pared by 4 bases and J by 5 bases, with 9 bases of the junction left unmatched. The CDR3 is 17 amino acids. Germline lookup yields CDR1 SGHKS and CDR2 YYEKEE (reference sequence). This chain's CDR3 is CASSPTGLAGRTGELFF. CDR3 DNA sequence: TGTGCCAGCAGCCCAACCGGACTAGCGGGGAGAACCGGGGAGCTGTTTTTT.

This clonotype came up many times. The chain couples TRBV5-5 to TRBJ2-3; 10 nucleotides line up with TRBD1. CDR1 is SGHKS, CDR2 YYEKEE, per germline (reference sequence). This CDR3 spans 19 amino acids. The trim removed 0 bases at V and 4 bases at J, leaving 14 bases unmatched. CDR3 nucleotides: TGTGCCAGCAGCTTGGACGGGTCGTACGGGACAGGGGCGGCAGATACGCAGTATTTT. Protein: CASSLDGSYGTGAADTQYF. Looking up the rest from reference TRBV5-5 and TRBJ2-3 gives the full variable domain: DAGVTQSPTHLIKTRGQQVTLRCSPISGHKSVSWYQQVLGQGPQFIFQYYEKEERGRGNFPDRFSARQFPNYSSELNVNALLLGDSALYLCASSLDGSYGTGAADTQYFGPGTRLTVL.

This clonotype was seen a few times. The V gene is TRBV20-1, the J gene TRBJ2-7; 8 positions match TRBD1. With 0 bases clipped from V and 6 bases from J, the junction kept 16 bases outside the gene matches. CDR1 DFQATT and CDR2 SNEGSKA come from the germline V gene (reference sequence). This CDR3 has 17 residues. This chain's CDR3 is CSARDPFPNRGSREQYF. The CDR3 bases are TGCAGTGCTAGAGACCCCTTTCCAAACAGGGGGAGTCGCGAGCAGTACTTC.

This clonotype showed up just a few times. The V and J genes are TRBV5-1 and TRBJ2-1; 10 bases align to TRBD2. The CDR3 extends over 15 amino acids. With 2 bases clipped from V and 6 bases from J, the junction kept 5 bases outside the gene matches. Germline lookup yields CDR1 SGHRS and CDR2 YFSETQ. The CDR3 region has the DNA TGCGCCAGCAGCTTCAGCGGGGGGGCCATCAATGAGCAGTTCTTC. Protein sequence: CASSFSGGAINEQFF. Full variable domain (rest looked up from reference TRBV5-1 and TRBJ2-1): KAGVTQTPRYLIKTRGQQVTLSCSPISGHRSVSWYQQTPGQGLQFLFEYFSETQRNKGNFPGRFSGRQFSNSRSEMNVSTLELGDSALYLCASSFSGGAINEQFFGPGTRLTVL.

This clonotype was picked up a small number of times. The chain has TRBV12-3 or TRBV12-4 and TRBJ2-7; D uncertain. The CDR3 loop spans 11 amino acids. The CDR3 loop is CFRGGFHEQYF. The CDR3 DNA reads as TGTTTCCGAGGTGGCTTCCACGAGCAGTACTTC.

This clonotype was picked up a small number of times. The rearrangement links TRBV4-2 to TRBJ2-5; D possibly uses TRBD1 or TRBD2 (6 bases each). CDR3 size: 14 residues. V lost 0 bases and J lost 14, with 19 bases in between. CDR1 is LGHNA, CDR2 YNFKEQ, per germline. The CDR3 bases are TGTGCCAGCAGCCAAGAAGGCTTTAAGGGGGGCTCCTACTTC. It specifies CASSQEGFKGGSYF.

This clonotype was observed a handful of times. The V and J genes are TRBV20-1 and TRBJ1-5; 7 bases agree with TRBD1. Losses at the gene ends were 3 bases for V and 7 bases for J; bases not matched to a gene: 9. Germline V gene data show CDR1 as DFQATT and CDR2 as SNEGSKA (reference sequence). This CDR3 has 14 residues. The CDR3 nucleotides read TGCAGTGCTAGGCGCCAGGGGGGAAACCAGCCCCAGCATTTT. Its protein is CSARRQGGNQPQHF.

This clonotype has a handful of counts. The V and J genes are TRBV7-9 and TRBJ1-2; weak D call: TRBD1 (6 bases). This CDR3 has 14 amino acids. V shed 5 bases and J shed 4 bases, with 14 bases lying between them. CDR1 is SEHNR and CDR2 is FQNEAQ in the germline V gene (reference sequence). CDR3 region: CASSPGTTSYGYTF. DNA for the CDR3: TGTGCCAGCAGCCCCGGGACAACCTCCTATGGCTACACCTTC. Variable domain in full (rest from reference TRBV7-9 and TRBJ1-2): DTGVSQNPRHKITKRGQNVTFRCDPISEHNRLYWYRQTLGQGPEFLTYFQNEAQLEKSRLLSDRFSAERPKGSFSTLEIQRTEQGDSAMYLCASSPGTTSYGYTFGSGTRLTVV.